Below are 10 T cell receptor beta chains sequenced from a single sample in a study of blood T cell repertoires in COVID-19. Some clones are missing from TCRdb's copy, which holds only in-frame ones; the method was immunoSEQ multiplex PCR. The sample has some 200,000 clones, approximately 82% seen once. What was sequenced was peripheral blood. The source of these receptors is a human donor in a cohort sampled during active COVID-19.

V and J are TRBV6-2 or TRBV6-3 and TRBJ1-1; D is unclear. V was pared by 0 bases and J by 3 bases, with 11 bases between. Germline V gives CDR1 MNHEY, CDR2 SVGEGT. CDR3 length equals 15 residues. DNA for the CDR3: TGTGCCAGCAGTTACTCCCCCAGAGCGGACACTGAAGCTTTCTTT. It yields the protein CASSYSPRADTEAFF.

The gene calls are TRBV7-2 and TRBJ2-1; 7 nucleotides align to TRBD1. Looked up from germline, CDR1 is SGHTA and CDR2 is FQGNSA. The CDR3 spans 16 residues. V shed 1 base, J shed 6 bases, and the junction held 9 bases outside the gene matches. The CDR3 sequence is CASSLGDRVIVNEQFF. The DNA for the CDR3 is TGTGCCAGCAGCTTAGGAGACAGGGTTATCGTCAATGAGCAGTTCTTC.

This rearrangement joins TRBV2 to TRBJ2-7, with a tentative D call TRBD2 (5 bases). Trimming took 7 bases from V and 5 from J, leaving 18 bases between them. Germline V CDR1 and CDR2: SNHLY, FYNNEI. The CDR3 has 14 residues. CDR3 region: CASIVEGSIDEQYF. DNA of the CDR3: TGTGCCAGCATCGTCGAGGGCAGTATCGACGAGCAGTACTTC. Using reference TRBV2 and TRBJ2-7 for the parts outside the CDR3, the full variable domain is EPEVTQTPSHQVTQMGQEVILRCVPISNHLYFYWYRQILGQKVEFLVSFYNNEISEKSEIFDDQFSVERPDGSNFTLKIRSTKLEDSAMYFCASIVEGSIDEQYFGPGTRLTVT.

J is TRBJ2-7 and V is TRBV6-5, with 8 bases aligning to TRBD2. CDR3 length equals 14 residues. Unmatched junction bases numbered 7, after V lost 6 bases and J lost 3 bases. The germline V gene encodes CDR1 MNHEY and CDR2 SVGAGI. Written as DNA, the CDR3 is TGTGCCAGCAGGCCCGCTAGCGGGTTCTACGAGCAGTACTTC. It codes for CASRPASGFYEQYF.

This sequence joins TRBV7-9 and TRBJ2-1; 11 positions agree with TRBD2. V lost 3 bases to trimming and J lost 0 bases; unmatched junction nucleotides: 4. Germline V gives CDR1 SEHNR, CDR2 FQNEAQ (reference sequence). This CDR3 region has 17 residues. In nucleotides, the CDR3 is TGTGCCAGCAGCTTTGGGACTAGCGGAAGCTCCTACAATGAGCAGTTCTTC. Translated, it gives CASSFGTSGSSYNEQFF.

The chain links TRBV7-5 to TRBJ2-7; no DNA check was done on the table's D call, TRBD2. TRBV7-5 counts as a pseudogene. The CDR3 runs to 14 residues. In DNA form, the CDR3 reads TGTGCCAGAAGCTGGAGCAGTTCGGGCTACGAGCAGTACTTC. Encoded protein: CARSWSSSGYEQYF.

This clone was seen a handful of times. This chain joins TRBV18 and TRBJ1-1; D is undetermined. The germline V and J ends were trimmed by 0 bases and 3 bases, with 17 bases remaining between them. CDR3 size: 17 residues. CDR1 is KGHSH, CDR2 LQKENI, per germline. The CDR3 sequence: CASSPPMGSGRDTEAFF. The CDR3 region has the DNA TGTGCCAGCTCACCACCCATGGGGAGTGGTCGGGACACTGAAGCTTTCTTT.

The CDR3, as DNA: TGTGCCAGCAGCCAAGGGGCTAGCGGGAGTACAGATACGCAGTATTTT. Translated, it gives CASSQGASGSTDTQYF. V and J are TRBV4-2 and TRBJ2-3; TRBD2 agrees at 10 bases. With 1 base clipped from V and 3 bases from J, the junction kept 4 bases outside the gene matches. This CDR3 spans 16 amino acids. CDR1 LGHNA and CDR2 YNFKEQ come from the germline V gene.

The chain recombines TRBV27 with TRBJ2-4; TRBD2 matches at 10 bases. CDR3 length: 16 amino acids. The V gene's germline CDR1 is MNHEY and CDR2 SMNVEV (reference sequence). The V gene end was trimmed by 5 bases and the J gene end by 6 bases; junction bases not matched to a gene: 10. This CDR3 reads CASSRGLAGEGNIQYF. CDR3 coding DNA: TGTGCCAGCAGTCGCGGGCTAGCGGGAGAAGGAAACATTCAGTACTTC.

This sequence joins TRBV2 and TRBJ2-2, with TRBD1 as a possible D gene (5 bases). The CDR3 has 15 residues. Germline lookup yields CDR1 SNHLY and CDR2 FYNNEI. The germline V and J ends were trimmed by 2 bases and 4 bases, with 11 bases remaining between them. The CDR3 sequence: CASSELPGITGELFF. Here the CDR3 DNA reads TGTGCCAGCAGTGAATTGCCAGGGATCACCGGGGAGCTGTTTTTT.